The 27 T cell receptor beta chains given below trace back to one sample, sequenced in a study of shared clonotypes between healthy human individuals. Generated by immunoSEQ multiplex PCR, the TCRdb table keeps only in-frame clones and is missing some. The profile shows around 2.5 million clones, roughly 93% of them singletons. The sample comprised naive CD4+ T cells from PBMCs. Noted subset: CD45RA+ positively selected. These receptors were obtained from a man aged 18 to 29 in good health. Some clones in this sample may be carry-over from other donors' samples.

The chain employs TRBV2 and TRBJ2-5; the match to TRBD2 covers 11 bases. The germline V gene has CDR1 SNHLY and CDR2 FYNNEI. Trimming removed 4 bases from V and 4 bases from J; junction bases left unmatched: 5. The CDR3 consists of 15 residues. The CDR3: CASSALAGGSETQYF. The CDR3 coding sequence is TGTGCCAGCAGTGCGCTAGCGGGAGGTTCAGAGACCCAGTACTTC.

The V gene is TRBV4-1, the J gene TRBJ1-2; 10 nucleotides agree with TRBD1. Germline V gene sequence: CDR1 MGHRA, CDR2 YSYEKL. V was pared by 2 bases and J by 3 bases, with 3 bases of the junction left unmatched. The CDR3 totals 15 residues. In DNA, the CDR3 is TGCGCCAGCAGCCAATCTGGGACAGGGGACTATGGCTACACCTTC. Translated, it gives CASSQSGTGDYGYTF.

The chain combines TRBV7-2 with TRBJ2-7; tentative D call: TRBD2 (5 bases). CDR1 is SGHTA and CDR2 is FQGNSA in the germline V gene. This CDR3 spans 16 amino acids. Trimming stripped 1 base from V and 3 bases from J, with 16 bases between. The DNA for the CDR3 is TGTGCCAGCAGCTTAGATCGGCTAGCCTCTTACTACGAGCAGTACTTC. This sequence encodes CASSLDRLASYYEQYF.

This chain uses TRBV30 with TRBJ2-4; the D is unclear. V was cut by 5 bases and J by 5 bases, with 10 bases left in between. Germline V CDR1 and CDR2: GTSNPN, SVGIG (reference sequence). This CDR3 contains 12 residues. The CDR3 reads CAWSLVQNIQYF. The CDR3 DNA reads as TGTGCCTGGTCCTTGGTGCAAAACATTCAGTACTTC. Drawing the rest from reference TRBV30 and TRBJ2-4, the complete variable domain is SQTIHQWPATLVQPVGSPLSLECTVEGTSNPNLYWYRQAAGRGLQLLFYSVGIGQISSEVPQNLSASRPQDRQFILSSKKLLLSDSGFYLCAWSLVQNIQYFGAGTRLSVL.

The genes are TRBV28 and TRBJ2-1; TRBD1 aligns across 8 bases. J lost 9 bases, V lost 2 bases, and 6 bases had no gene match. The CDR3 covers 14 residues. In germline, CDR1 is MDHEN, CDR2 SYDVKM. In DNA, the CDR3 is TGTGCCAGCAGTTTACAGGGGGCCAGGGGTGAGCAGTTCTTC. Protein sequence: CASSLQGARGEQFF.

The V gene is TRBV11-3, the J gene TRBJ2-7; 8 bases align to TRBD2. The germline V gene encodes CDR1 SGHNT and CDR2 YENEEA. V was pared by 5 bases and J by 5 bases, with 14 bases of the junction left unmatched. The CDR3 sequence is 16 residues long. The DNA for the CDR3 is TGTGCCAGCAGCCTTGGGCGCCCGGGAGGGCCCCACGAGCAGTACTTC. It yields the protein CASSLGRPGGPHEQYF.

V is TRBV5-1 and J is TRBJ2-2; D may be TRBD1 or TRBD2 (5 bases each). Looked up from germline, CDR1 is SGHRS and CDR2 is YFSETQ. V was pared by 7 bases and J by 0 bases, with 10 bases between. The CDR3 is made up of 14 amino acids. The CDR3 is CASGDGPNTGELFF. Here the CDR3 DNA reads TGCGCCAGCGGGGACGGACCGAACACCGGGGAGCTGTTTTTT.

The V gene is TRBV28, the J gene TRBJ2-1; D not resolved. The CDR3 runs to 15 residues. The V and J ends lost 4 bases and 3 bases respectively, with 13 bases between them. Germline CDR1 and CDR2: MDHEN and SYDVKM. CDR3 in amino acids: CASSSEAIDYNEQFF. The CDR3 bases are TGTGCCAGCAGTTCCGAGGCAATTGACTACAATGAGCAGTTCTTC. The variable domain in full, completed from reference TRBV28 and TRBJ2-1, reads DVKVTQSSRYLVKRTGEKVFLECVQDMDHENMFWYRQDPGLGLRLIYFSYDVKMKEKGDIPEGYSVSREKKERFSLILESASTNQTSMYLCASSSEAIDYNEQFFGPGTRLTVL.

Points on this clone: Other DNA sequences of this sample code for an identical CDR3. This chain joins TRBV9 and TRBJ2-1; D might be TRBD1 or TRBD2, each matching 5 bases. Germline-derived CDR1 and CDR2 are SGDLS and YYNGEE. This CDR3 has 15 residues. Trimming cost V 0 bases and J 0 bases, with 7 bases left between them. The CDR3 DNA follows: TGTGCCAGCAGCGTAGGAGGGGCCTCCTACAATGAGCAGTTCTTC. As protein: CASSVGGASYNEQFF.

The rearrangement joins TRBV27 to TRBJ2-3, with 7 nucleotides matching TRBD2. V lost 6 bases to trimming and J lost 4 bases; unmatched junction nucleotides: 10. The CDR3 contains 15 residues. CDR1 is MNHEY, CDR2 SMNVEV, per germline (reference sequence). The CDR3: CASSLSGPTPDTQYF. CDR3 coding DNA: TGTGCCAGCAGCCTTAGCGGGCCTACTCCAGATACGCAGTATTTT.

The J gene is TRBJ2-1, the V gene TRBV25-1; 7 bases fit TRBD2. CDR1 is MGHDK, CDR2 SYGVNS, per germline. The length of the CDR3 is 15 residues. V was clipped by 9 bases and J by 7 bases; unmatched bases: 15. The CDR3 loop reads CARIMGGVAANEQFF. CDR3 DNA sequence: TGTGCCAGGATCATGGGGGGGGTAGCGGCGAATGAGCAGTTCTTC.

The chain links TRBV15 to TRBJ2-1, with D tentatively TRBD2 (5 bases). This CDR3 contains 15 residues. Germline assignment: CDR1 LNHNV and CDR2 YYDKDF (reference sequence). V was clipped by 1 base and J by 6 bases, with 13 bases between them. The CDR3 reads CATSRGRESINEQFF. CDR3 nucleotide sequence: TGTGCCACCAGCAGAGGACGGGAATCAATCAATGAGCAGTTCTTC. Looking up the rest from reference TRBV15 and TRBJ2-1 gives the full variable domain: DAMVIQNPRYQVTQFGKPVTLSCSQTLNHNVMYWYQQKSSQAPKLLFHYYDKDFNNEADTPDNFQSRRPNTSFCFLDIRSPGLGDTAMYLCATSRGRESINEQFFGPGTRLTVL.

This clone was counted once. The V call is TRBV6-5, the J call TRBJ2-7; 7 positions match TRBD1. The CDR3 runs 15 residues. Germline V gene lookup returns CDR1 MNHEY and CDR2 SVGAGI. V lost 6 bases and J lost 3; bases outside the gene matches: 11. DNA for the CDR3: TGTGCCAGCAGACGGGACACAGGGGCCCTCTACGAGCAGTACTTC. Translating gives CASRRDTGALYEQYF.

The CDR3 DNA reads as TGTGCCAGCAGCTTGCTAGCGGTCTACAATGAGCAGTTCTTC. Residues: CASSLLAVYNEQFF. J is TRBJ2-1 and V is TRBV5-8; 7 positions agree with TRBD2. CDR1 is SGHTS and CDR2 is YDEGEE in the germline V gene. Trimming took 1 base from V and 3 from J; bases not matched to a gene: 1. The CDR3 has 14 residues.

The CDR3 sequence is CAWSGPGLGSYEQYF. The CDR3 region has the DNA TGTGCCTGGAGCGGACCGGGACTAGGCTCCTACGAGCAGTACTTC. This chain connects TRBV30 to TRBJ2-7; 8 bases map to TRBD2. CDR1 and CDR2 from the germline V gene are GTSNPN and SVGIG (reference sequence). The V segment lost 3 bases and the J segment 0 bases; nucleotides outside the gene matches: 7. The CDR3 consists of 15 residues.

Regarding this clone: The same CDR3 is also encoded by other DNA sequences in this sample. This chain connects TRBV18 to TRBJ1-3; D ambiguous. Germline V gene data show CDR1 as KGHSH and CDR2 as LQKENI. This CDR3 has 15 residues. V was pared by 6 bases and J by 0 bases, with 12 bases between. The CDR3: CASSPEAISGNTIYF. The DNA of the CDR3 is TGTGCCAGCTCTCCCGAGGCAATCTCTGGAAACACCATATATTTT. Complete variable domain (other parts from reference TRBV18 and TRBJ1-3): NAGVMQNPRHLVRRRGQEARLRCSPMKGHSHVYWYRQLPEEGLKFMVYLQKENIIDESGMPKERFSAEFPKEGPSILRIQQVVRGDSAAYFCASSPEAISGNTIYFGEGSWLTVV.

The chain uses TRBV14 and TRBJ2-7; D ambiguous. Trimming removed 1 base at V and 4 bases at J, with 11 bases between. Germline-derived CDR1 and CDR2 are SGHDN and FVKESK. The CDR3 consists of 14 residues. CDR3 nucleotides: TGTGCCAGCAGCCAAGGACAAAGAAAATACGAGCAGTACTTC. Protein sequence: CASSQGQRKYEQYF.

The chain couples TRBV25-1 to TRBJ1-1, with 7 bases that match TRBD1. V trimming: 8 bases; J trimming: 0 bases; junction bases outside the gene matches: 9. Germline CDR1 reads MGHDK; CDR2 reads SYGVNS. The CDR3 has 15 residues. The CDR3 nucleotides are TGTGCCAGCCGCGATACCGGGACAGTGAACACTGAAGCTTTCTTT. Translation: CASRDTGTVNTEAFF.

This sequence joins TRBV18 and TRBJ2-5, with TRBD1 identical over 8 bases. V dropped 3 bases and J dropped 2; count of bases not matched to a gene: 5. Germline lookup yields CDR1 KGHSH and CDR2 LQKENI. The CDR3 consists of 15 residues. The CDR3 DNA sequence: TGTGCCAGCTCACCCGGGACAGGCCCACAAGAGACCCAGTACTTC. Protein sequence: CASSPGTGPQETQYF.

The rearrangement links TRBV5-1 to TRBJ2-1; D is unclear. V lost 4 bases and J 10 bases, leaving 9 bases between the germline ends. Per germline, CDR1 SGHRS and CDR2 YFSETQ. CDR3 length: 11 residues. CDR3 region: CASSRDGEQFF. For the CDR3, the DNA is TGCGCCAGCAGCCGAGATGGGGAGCAGTTCTTC.

V and J are TRBV30 and TRBJ2-7; TRBD2 might be the D (6 bases). The germline V gene has CDR1 GTSNPN and CDR2 SVGIG (reference sequence). The CDR3 sequence is 14 residues long. V shed 2 bases and J shed 9 bases, with 20 bases lying between them. The CDR3, as DNA: TGTGCCTGGAGTTGGGGCGGGACTCGGCGGTGGCAGTACTTC. It encodes CAWSWGGTRRWQYF.

As for this clone: The sample carries other DNA sequences with the same CDR3. The chain combines TRBV10-2 with TRBJ1-5; no firm D call. Germline V CDR1 and CDR2: WSHSY, SAAADI. The CDR3 contains 14 residues. Trimming removed 0 bases from V and 5 bases from J, with 8 bases in between. The CDR3 loop reads CASSESRGDQPQHF. The CDR3 DNA is TGCGCCAGCAGTGAGTCCCGCGGGGATCAGCCCCAGCATTTT.

The chain employs TRBV7-9 and TRBJ2-5; the D is unclear. Germline V gives CDR1 SEHNR, CDR2 FQNEAQ (reference sequence). V was pared by 11 bases and J by 3 bases, with 4 bases between. This CDR3 spans 9 amino acids. CDR3 in amino acids: CAVEETQYF. The CDR3 coding sequence is TGTGCCGTAGAAGAGACCCAGTACTTC.

The chain links TRBV10-1 to TRBJ2-1; D possibly matches TRBD1 or TRBD2 (5 bases each). Germline V CDR1 and CDR2: WNHNN, SYGVQD (reference sequence). CDR3 length: 14 residues. V lost 5 bases and J lost 5, with 13 bases in between. This chain's CDR3 is CASSRLLGDNEQFF. For the CDR3, the DNA is TGCGCCAGCAGTCGACTCCTGGGGGACAATGAGCAGTTCTTC.

The chain carries TRBV28 and TRBJ1-1, with 7 bases aligning to TRBD1. V trimming: 6 bases; J trimming: 1 base; junction bases outside the gene matches: 5. CDR1 is MDHEN, CDR2 SYDVKM, per germline. This CDR3 comprises 14 residues. This CDR3 is CASSPGQWNTEAFF. CDR3 DNA sequence: TGTGCCAGCAGCCCGGGACAGTGGAACACTGAAGCTTTCTTT.

This clone has just a few counts. The same CDR3 also results from other DNA sequences found in this sample. The chain employs TRBV28 and TRBJ2-1; D perhaps matches TRBD2 (5 bases). V lost 6 bases to trimming and J lost 9 bases, with 9 bases between them. The germline gives CDR1 MDHEN, CDR2 SYDVKM. The CDR3 sequence is 11 residues long. CDR3 in DNA: TGTGCCAGCAGCCTTCGGGGTGAGCAGTTCTTC. It is translated as CASSLRGEQFF. The variable domain in full, with the rest retrieved from reference TRBV28 and TRBJ2-1, is DVKVTQSSRYLVKRTGEKVFLECVQDMDHENMFWYRQDPGLGLRLIYFSYDVKMKEKGDIPEGYSVSREKKERFSLILESASTNQTSMYLCASSLRGEQFFGPGTRLTVL.

The V call is TRBV18, the J call TRBJ2-3; TRBD2 matches 8 bases. CDR1 is KGHSH, CDR2 LQKENI, per germline. The J segment lost 10 bases and the V segment lost 3 bases, leaving 6 bases of the junction unmatched. CDR3 length equals 13 residues. CDR3 DNA sequence: TGTGCCAGCTCACCGCCGGGACTAGAGTCGCAGTATTTT. It yields the protein CASSPPGLESQYF.